The 11 T cell receptor beta chains listed next were all sequenced from one sample in a study of CD8 T cells in ankylosing spondylitis. TCRdb used MiXCR to reprocess the 5' RACE reads, holding one entry per CDR3 protein. The data show 350,000 to 400,000 distinct CDR3 sequences, roughly 20% seen once. The specimen was blood, either unsorted or a sorted T cell fraction (not recorded which). The receptors stem from a male donor with ankylosing spondylitis or in good health (not recorded which).

The chain combines TRBV4-1 with TRBJ2-7, with TRBD2 as a possible D gene (6 bases). The CDR3 contains 16 residues. Trimming pared 1 base from V and 3 bases from J, leaving 16 bases between. Germline CDR1 and CDR2: MGHRA and YSYEKL. The CDR3 sequence is CASSQGHGGRDYEQYF. Here the CDR3 DNA reads TGCGCCAGCAGCCAAGGACACGGGGGAAGGGACTACGAGCAGTACTTC.

This clonotype was observed a few times. This sequence joins TRBV6-5 and TRBJ1-2; weak D call: TRBD1 (5 bases). The CDR3 loop spans 14 amino acids. In germline, CDR1 is MNHEY, CDR2 SVGAGI. The V and J ends lost 0 bases and 7 bases respectively, with 12 bases between them. The CDR3 loop is CASSYSSGATGYTF. CDR3 nucleotides: TGTGCCAGCAGTTACTCCTCCGGGGCTACTGGCTACACCTTC.

The chain combines TRBV5-8 with TRBJ2-2; D is ambiguous. The germline V gene has CDR1 SGHTS and CDR2 YDEGEE. The CDR3 consists of 15 residues. With 0 bases removed from V and 0 bases from J, the gap between germline ends came to 6 bases. CDR3 amino acids: CASSLGVANTGELFF. The CDR3, as DNA: TGTGCCAGCAGCTTGGGGGTCGCGAACACCGGGGAGCTGTTTTTT.

This clonotype has just a few counts. The V call is TRBV15, the J call TRBJ1-5, with D perhaps matching TRBD1 (5 bases). The germline CDR1 and CDR2 sequences are LNHNV and YYDKDF (reference sequence). The CDR3 totals 13 residues. V lost 5 bases and J lost 7, with 12 bases in between. CDR3 sequence: CATSYLRGQPQHF. For the CDR3, the DNA is TGTGCCACCAGCTATCTCCGGGGGCAGCCCCAGCATTTT.

This chain links TRBV19 with TRBJ2-7; D is possibly TRBD1 (6 bases). Trimming shortened V by 5 bases and J by 5 bases, and 13 bases separated the two germline ends. This CDR3 is built from 13 residues. Germline CDR1 is LNHDA and CDR2 is SQIVND (reference sequence). This CDR3 reads CASSWKGDHEQYF. CDR3 bases: TGTGCCAGTAGTTGGAAGGGGGACCACGAGCAGTACTTC.

The V call is TRBV11-2, the J call TRBJ2-3; 10 nucleotides match TRBD2. From germline, CDR1 is SGHAT and CDR2 FQNNGV. The CDR3 runs to 16 residues. Trimming removed 5 bases from V and 2 bases from J; junction bases left unmatched: 7. CDR3 sequence: CASSVLAGGYTDTQYF. CDR3 DNA: TGTGCCAGCAGCGTCTTAGCGGGGGGCTACACAGATACGCAGTATTTT.

This clonotype appeared a few times. The chain has TRBV12-3 or TRBV12-4 and TRBJ1-6; the D is unclear. The V end lost 6 bases, the J end lost 9 bases, and 6 bases lay between the germline ends. The CDR3 has 11 amino acids. CDR3 DNA sequence: TGTGCCAGCAGCTCAGGTTCACCCCTCCACTTT. Its translation: CASSSGSPLHF.

The chain links TRBV7-9 to TRBJ1-4, with unresolved D. CDR3 length: 12 amino acids. CDR1 and CDR2 (germline): SEHNR, FQNEAQ (reference sequence). The V end was cut by 0 bases, the J end by 6 bases, with 2 bases between. The CDR3 sequence: CASSLAHEKLFF. The DNA of the CDR3 is TGTGCCAGCAGCTTAGCCCATGAAAAACTGTTTTTT.

The chain uses TRBV12-3 or TRBV12-4 and TRBJ2-3; D unresolved. The CDR3 has 15 amino acids. V dropped 3 bases and J dropped 3 bases, with 13 bases sitting between them. CDR3: CASSFLGIETDTQYF. The CDR3 DNA reads TGTGCCAGCAGTTTTTTGGGGATTGAAACAGATACGCAGTATTTT.

This chain connects TRBV4-1 to TRBJ2-1; no firm D call. V was trimmed by 5 bases and J by 7 bases, leaving 12 bases between them. This CDR3 spans 13 amino acids. The germline V gene has CDR1 MGHRA and CDR2 YSYEKL. DNA of the CDR3: TGCGCCAGCAGCGCCGGCCGAGGTAATGAGCAGTTCTTC. Protein sequence: CASSAGRGNEQFF.

This chain joins TRBV29-1 and TRBJ2-1; a possible D gene is TRBD2 (6 bases). The germline V and J ends were trimmed by 6 bases and 0 bases, with 21 bases remaining between them. From germline, CDR1 is SQVTM and CDR2 ANQGSEA. The CDR3 totals 17 residues. CDR3 in DNA: TGCAGCGTCCAAACTCCTTTCGGGACTCTCTCCTACAATGAGCAGTTCTTC. This gives the protein CSVQTPFGTLSYNEQFF.